The next 21 T cell receptor beta chains were all read from a single sample in a study of CD8 T cells in ankylosing spondylitis. TCRdb reanalysed the 5' RACE reads using MiXCR and keeps one entry per CDR3 protein. The sample carries 250,000 to 400,000 distinct CDR3 sequences, 11% recorded once. The sample comprised blood, either unsorted or a sorted T cell fraction (not recorded which). The receptors come from a female donor with ankylosing spondylitis or in good health (not recorded which).

This clonotype was recorded many times. This chain uses TRBV5-1 with TRBJ2-3; 7 bases match TRBD2. The ends lost 5 bases at V and 4 bases at J; junction bases unmatched: 10. Germline V lookup: CDR1 SGHRS, CDR2 YFSETQ. There are 15 residues in the CDR3. CDR3 sequence: CASRSRAGSPDTQYF. The CDR3 bases are TGCGCCAGCAGATCCCGAGCGGGGAGTCCAGATACGCAGTATTTT. The complete variable domain, with remaining parts taken from reference TRBV5-1 and TRBJ2-3, reads KAGVTQTPRYLIKTRGQQVTLSCSPISGHRSVSWYQQTPGQGLQFLFEYFSETQRNKGNFPGRFSGRQFSNSRSEMNVSTLELGDSALYLCASRSRAGSPDTQYFGPGTRLTVL.

The CDR3 DNA follows: TGTGCCAGCAGTTATACCAGCGGGGCGCGGAATGAGCAGTTCTTC. Encoded protein: CASSYTSGARNEQFF. This chain connects TRBV6-5 to TRBJ2-1; 7 bases are shared with TRBD2. Germline CDR1 is MNHEY and CDR2 is SVGAGI. J lost 7 bases, V lost 3 bases, and 9 bases had no gene match. The CDR3 totals 15 residues.

The genes are TRBV5-4 and TRBJ2-1; 7 bases line up with TRBD1. The CDR3 has 14 residues. The germline V gene has CDR1 SGHNT and CDR2 YYREEE (reference sequence). V trimming: 4 bases; J trimming: 6 bases; junction bases outside the gene matches: 7. DNA of the CDR3: TGTGCCAGCAGCCCGGAGGACAGGATCAATGAGCAGTTCTTC. It codes for CASSPEDRINEQFF.

The chain joins TRBV6-5 to TRBJ1-5, with D uncertain. CDR3 length equals 15 residues. V dropped 0 bases and J dropped 3 bases, with 9 bases sitting between them. Germline V gene lookup returns CDR1 MNHEY and CDR2 SVGAGI. CDR3 in amino acids: CASSYSFMDNQPQHF. Written as DNA, the CDR3 is TGTGCCAGCAGTTACTCATTCATGGACAATCAGCCCCAGCATTTT.

This clonotype was seen repeatedly, ten times or more. The chain recombines TRBV28 with TRBJ2-2, with D tentatively TRBD2 (6 bases). Germline loops: CDR1 MDHEN, CDR2 SYDVKM. CDR3 length: 15 residues. Trimming cost V 7 bases and J 0 bases, with 12 bases left between them. DNA of the CDR3: TGTGCCAGCACCCCGGGGGAGACGAACACCGGGGAGCTGTTTTTT. As protein: CASTPGETNTGELFF.

The chain carries TRBV11-2 and TRBJ2-7; 8 nucleotides agree with TRBD2. The length of the CDR3 is 15 residues. The V gene's germline CDR1 is SGHAT and CDR2 FQNNGV. With 0 bases clipped from V and 4 bases from J, the junction kept 5 bases outside the gene matches. DNA of the CDR3: TGTGCCAGCAGCTTAGAAGCGACTAGCGCATACGAGCAGTACTTC. Translation gives CASSLEATSAYEQYF.

This clonotype occurred many times. The V gene is TRBV5-1, the J gene TRBJ2-2; D uncertain. Trimming cost V 5 bases and J 6 bases, with 5 bases left between them. The CDR3 extends over 11 amino acids. Germline V CDR1 and CDR2: SGHRS, YFSETQ. Here the CDR3 DNA reads TGCGCCAGCAGGGACGCCGGGGAGCTGTTTTTT. This gives the protein CASRDAGELFF.

This clonotype turned up a few times. The chain joins TRBV15 to TRBJ2-5; a weak D match, TRBD1 (6 bases). V lost 4 bases and J lost 5, with 20 bases in between. Germline CDR1 is LNHNV and CDR2 is YYDKDF (reference sequence). CDR3 size: 16 residues. The CDR3 loop reads CATSNQTSGAWETQYF. The CDR3 DNA is TGTGCCACCAGCAACCAAACTTCAGGGGCTTGGGAGACCCAGTACTTC.

In its sample, this clonotype was seen many times. The V gene is TRBV28, the J gene TRBJ1-5; 8 bases align to TRBD1. Germline V lookup: CDR1 MDHEN, CDR2 SYDVKM. The CDR3 covers 14 residues. Germline trimming cut 6 bases from V and 7 bases from J; bases unmatched to any gene: 8. The CDR3 bases are TGTGCCAGCAGGCAGGGGGCATCTAGCCAGCCCCAGCATTTT. It translates to CASRQGASSQPQHF. The whole variable domain, filled in from reference TRBV28 and TRBJ1-5, reads DVKVTQSSRYLVKRTGEKVFLECVQDMDHENMFWYRQDPGLGLRLIYFSYDVKMKEKGDIPEGYSVSREKKERFSLILESASTNQTSMYLCASRQGASSQPQHFGDGTRLSIL.

This clonotype has ten or more counts. The chain combines TRBV5-1 with TRBJ1-5; D ambiguous. Germline assignment: CDR1 SGHRS and CDR2 YFSETQ. Trimming pared 5 bases from V and 1 base from J, leaving 7 bases between. The CDR3 has 13 amino acids. CDR3 in amino acids: CASRSESNQPQHF. As DNA, the CDR3 is TGCGCCAGCAGGTCAGAGAGCAATCAGCCCCAGCATTTT.

This clonotype appeared a few times. The CDR3 loop reads CATSTLGLPNTEAFF. CDR3 coding DNA: TGTGCCACCAGCACCCTGGGACTTCCGAACACTGAAGCTTTCTTT. The chain employs TRBV15 and TRBJ1-1; D perhaps matches TRBD1 (5 bases). CDR3 length equals 15 residues. Germline assignment: CDR1 LNHNV and CDR2 YYDKDF (reference sequence). The V gene lost 4 bases and the J gene lost 1 base, with 13 bases spanning the gap.

The chain has TRBV7-8 and TRBJ2-7, with D perhaps TRBD1 (6 bases). V was clipped by 0 bases and J by 2 bases, with 11 bases between them. The CDR3 contains 15 residues. Germline-derived CDR1 and CDR2 are SGHVS and FQNEAQ. Here the CDR3 DNA reads TGTGCCAGCAGCTTAGCTTGGGGGACAACCTACGAGCAGTACTTC. Translation gives CASSLAWGTTYEQYF.

The chain links TRBV6-2 or TRBV6-3 to TRBJ2-2; D call uncertain. The germline V and J ends were trimmed by 6 bases and 7 bases, with 6 bases remaining between them. CDR3 size: 11 residues. The germline CDR1 and CDR2 sequences are MNHEY and SVGEGT. The CDR3, as DNA: TGTGCCAGCAGGGTGAGCGGGGAGCTGTTTTTT. Protein product: CASRVSGELFF.

In its sample, this clonotype was seen a few times. The J gene is TRBJ1-1, the V gene TRBV6-5; D unresolved. The CDR3 is 12 amino acids. Deletions cut 8 bases from V and 1 base from J, with 8 bases between. CDR1 is MNHEY, CDR2 SVGAGI, per germline. The CDR3 region is CASGRSNTEAFF. The CDR3 DNA reads TGTGCCAGCGGACGTTCGAACACTGAAGCTTTCTTT.

The table lists this clonotype with many counts. The V and J genes are TRBV10-2 and TRBJ2-3; D is uncertain. Germline V CDR1 and CDR2: WSHSY, SAAADI. This CDR3 contains 11 residues. V lost 8 bases to trimming and J lost 1 base, with 4 bases between them. The CDR3 loop is CASAGTDTQYF. In DNA, the CDR3 is TGCGCCAGCGCTGGCACAGATACGCAGTATTTT.

This clonotype was counted at least ten times. The chain is built from TRBV29-1 and TRBJ1-1; D not certain. This CDR3 region has 11 residues. The V gene's germline CDR1 is SQVTM and CDR2 ANQGSEA. Between the trimmed V and J ends, which lost 1 base and 3 bases, there was a span of 3 bases. CDR3 amino acids: CSVEVYTEAFF. The CDR3 bases are TGCAGCGTTGAAGTATACACTGAAGCTTTCTTT.

In its sample, this clonotype was seen many times. V and J are TRBV6-5 and TRBJ2-1, with D unresolved. V dropped 0 bases and J dropped 9 bases, with 3 bases sitting between them. The CDR3 runs 11 residues. CDR1 and CDR2 (germline): MNHEY, SVGAGI. The CDR3 DNA sequence: TGTGCCAGCAGTTACTCTTTTGAGCAGTTCTTC. As protein: CASSYSFEQFF.

This clonotype has a count of ten or more. The V call is TRBV5-1, the J call TRBJ2-5; D is unclear. The germline V gene has CDR1 SGHRS and CDR2 YFSETQ. Trimming removed 4 bases from V and 6 bases from J, with 16 bases in between. The CDR3 contains 14 residues. This chain's CDR3 is CASSPSTAPKTQYF. The CDR3 nucleotides are TGCGCCAGCAGCCCCTCGACGGCCCCAAAGACCCAGTACTTC. The variable domain in full, with the rest retrieved from reference TRBV5-1 and TRBJ2-5, is KAGVTQTPRYLIKTRGQQVTLSCSPISGHRSVSWYQQTPGQGLQFLFEYFSETQRNKGNFPGRFSGRQFSNSRSEMNVSTLELGDSALYLCASSPSTAPKTQYFGPGTRLLVL.

The V call is TRBV7-6, the J call TRBJ2-1; no firm D call. Trimming took off 5 bases at V and 6 bases at J, with 20 bases between the two ends. Looked up from germline, CDR1 is SGHVS and CDR2 is FNYEAQ. The CDR3 contains 16 residues. CDR3 amino acids: CASSTRYKQTFNEQFF. For the CDR3, the DNA is TGTGCCAGCAGCACCCGGTATAAGCAGACCTTCAATGAGCAGTTCTTC. Using reference TRBV7-6 and TRBJ2-1 for the parts outside the CDR3, the full variable domain is GAGVSQSPRYKVTKRGQDVALRCDPISGHVSLYWYRQALGQGPEFLTYFNYEAQQDKSGLPNDRFSAERPEGSISTLTIQRTEQRDSAMYRCASSTRYKQTFNEQFFGPGTRLTVL.

There are many counts of this clonotype. This rearrangement joins TRBV28 to TRBJ2-5; D call uncertain. The CDR3 spans 13 residues. Germline V gene sequence: CDR1 MDHEN, CDR2 SYDVKM. V lost 2 bases and J 2 bases, leaving 6 bases between the germline ends. The CDR3 sequence: CASSLGTQETQYF. The CDR3 DNA reads TGTGCCAGCAGTTTAGGAACTCAAGAGACCCAGTACTTC.

Ten or more counts support this clonotype. The chain links TRBV20-1 to TRBJ2-1, with D maybe TRBD2 (5 bases). CDR3 length: 14 residues. V lost 1 base and J lost 0, with 7 bases in between. The germline CDR1 and CDR2 sequences are DFQATT and SNEGSKA (reference sequence). CDR3 in DNA: TGCAGTGCTAGAGGTGCGGGCTCCTACAATGAGCAGTTCTTC. It is translated as CSARGAGSYNEQFF.